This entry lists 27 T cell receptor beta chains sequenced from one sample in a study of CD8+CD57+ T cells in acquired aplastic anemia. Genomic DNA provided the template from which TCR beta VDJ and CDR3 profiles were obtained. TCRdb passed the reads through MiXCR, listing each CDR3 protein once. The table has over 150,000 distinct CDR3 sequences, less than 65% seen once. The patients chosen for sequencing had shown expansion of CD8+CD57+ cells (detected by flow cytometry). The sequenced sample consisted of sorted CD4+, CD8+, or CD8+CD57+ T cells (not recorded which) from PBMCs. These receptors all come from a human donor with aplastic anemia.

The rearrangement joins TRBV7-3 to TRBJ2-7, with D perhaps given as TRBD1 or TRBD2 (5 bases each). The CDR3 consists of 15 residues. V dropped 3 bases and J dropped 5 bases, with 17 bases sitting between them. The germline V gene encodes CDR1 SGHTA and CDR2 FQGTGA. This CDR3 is CASSLPRSGTHEQYF. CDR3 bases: TGTGCCAGCAGCTTGCCTCGGTCAGGGACCCACGAGCAGTACTTC.

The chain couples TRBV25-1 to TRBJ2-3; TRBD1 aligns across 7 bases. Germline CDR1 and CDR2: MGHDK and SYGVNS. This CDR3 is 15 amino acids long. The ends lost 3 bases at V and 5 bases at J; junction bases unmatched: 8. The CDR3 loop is CASSDRRQGGDTQYF. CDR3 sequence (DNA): TGTGCCAGCAGTGACCGCAGACAGGGCGGAGATACGCAGTATTTT. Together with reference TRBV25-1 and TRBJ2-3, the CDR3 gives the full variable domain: EADIYQTPRYLVIGTGKKITLECSQTMGHDKMYWYQQDPGMELHLIHYSYGVNSTEKGDLSSESTVSRIRTEHFPLTLESARPSHTSQYLCASSDRRQGGDTQYFGPGTRLTVL.

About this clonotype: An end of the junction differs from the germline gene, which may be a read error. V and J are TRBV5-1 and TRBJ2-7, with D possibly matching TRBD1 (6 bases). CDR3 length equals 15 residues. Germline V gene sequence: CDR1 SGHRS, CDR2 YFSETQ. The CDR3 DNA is TGCGCCAGCAGCGTGGGGTTAGGGGGTTCCTACGAGCATTACTTC. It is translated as CASSVGLGGSYEHYF.

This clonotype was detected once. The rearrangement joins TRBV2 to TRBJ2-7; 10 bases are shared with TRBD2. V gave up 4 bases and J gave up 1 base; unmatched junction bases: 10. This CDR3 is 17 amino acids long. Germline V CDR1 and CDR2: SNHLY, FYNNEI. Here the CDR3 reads CASSVELAGGQSYEQYF. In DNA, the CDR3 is TGTGCCAGCAGTGTGGAGTTAGCGGGGGGCCAATCCTACGAGCAGTACTTC.

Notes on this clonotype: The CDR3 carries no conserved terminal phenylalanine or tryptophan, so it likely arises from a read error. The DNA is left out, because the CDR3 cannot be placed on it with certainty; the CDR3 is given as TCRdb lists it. The CDR3 protein is CASSSGQGYT. The gene calls are TRBV7-6 and TRBJ2-5; TRBD1, the table's D call, lacks a check against the DNA. The CDR3 is 10 amino acids long, termini counted. The V gene's germline CDR1 is SGHVS and CDR2 FNYEAQ.

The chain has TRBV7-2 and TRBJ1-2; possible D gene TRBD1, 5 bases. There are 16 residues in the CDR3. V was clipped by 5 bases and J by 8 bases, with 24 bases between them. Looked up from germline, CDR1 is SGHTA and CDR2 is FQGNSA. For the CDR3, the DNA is TGTGCCAGCAGCGTACCCGAGAGGGTTGCCCGGGGCGGCTACACCTTC. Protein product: CASSVPERVARGGYTF.

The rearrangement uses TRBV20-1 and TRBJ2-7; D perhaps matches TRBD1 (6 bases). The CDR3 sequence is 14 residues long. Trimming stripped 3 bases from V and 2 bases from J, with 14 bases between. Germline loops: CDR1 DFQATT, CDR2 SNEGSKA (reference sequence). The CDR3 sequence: CSASDWDKAYEQYF. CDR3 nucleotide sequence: TGCAGTGCTAGCGATTGGGACAAAGCCTACGAGCAGTACTTC.

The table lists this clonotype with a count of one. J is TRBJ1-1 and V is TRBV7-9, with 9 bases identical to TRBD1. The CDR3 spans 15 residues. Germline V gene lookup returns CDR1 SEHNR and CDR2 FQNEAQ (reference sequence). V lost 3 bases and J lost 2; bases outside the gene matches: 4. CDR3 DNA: TGTGCCAGCAGCTTTCGGACAGGGGACAACACTGAAGCTTTCTTT. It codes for CASSFRTGDNTEAFF.

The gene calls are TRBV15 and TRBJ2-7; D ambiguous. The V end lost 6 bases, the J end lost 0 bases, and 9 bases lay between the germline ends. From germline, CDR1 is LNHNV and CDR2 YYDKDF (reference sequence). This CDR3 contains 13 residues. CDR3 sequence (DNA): TGTGCCACCAGATCGTGGACCTCCTACGAGCAGTACTTC. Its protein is CATRSWTSYEQYF.

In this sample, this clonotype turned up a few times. The CDR3 DNA is TGCGCCAGCAGCCCGACAGGGCCGGGCGGGAGTGGTCCTGGGGAGTACTTC. Its protein is CASSPTGPGGSGPGEYF. The chain uses TRBV5-1 and TRBJ2-7; D could derive from TRBD1 or TRBD2 (7 bases each). V was cut by 4 bases and J by 11 bases, with 31 bases left in between. CDR1 SGHRS and CDR2 YFSETQ come from the germline V gene. The CDR3 length is 17 residues.

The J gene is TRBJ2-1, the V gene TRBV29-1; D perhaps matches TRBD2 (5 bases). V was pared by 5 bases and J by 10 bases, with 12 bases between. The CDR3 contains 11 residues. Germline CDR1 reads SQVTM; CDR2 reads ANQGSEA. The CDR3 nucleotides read TGCAGCGTTTTTGACTATACCGAGCAGTTCTTC. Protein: CSVFDYTEQFF.

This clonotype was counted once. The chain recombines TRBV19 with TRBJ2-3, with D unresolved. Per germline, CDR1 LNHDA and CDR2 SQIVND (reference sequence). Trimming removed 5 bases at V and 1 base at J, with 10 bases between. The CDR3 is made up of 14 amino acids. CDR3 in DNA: TGTGCCAGTAGTGAGGACGGTCGCACAGATACGCAGTATTTT. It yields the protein CASSEDGRTDTQYF.

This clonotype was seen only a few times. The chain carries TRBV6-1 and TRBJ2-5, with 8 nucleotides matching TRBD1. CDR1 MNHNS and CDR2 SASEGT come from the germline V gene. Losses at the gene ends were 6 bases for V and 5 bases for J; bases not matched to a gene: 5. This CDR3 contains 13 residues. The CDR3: CASSRQGTETQYF. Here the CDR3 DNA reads TGTGCCAGCAGCAGACAGGGGACGGAGACCCAGTACTTC.

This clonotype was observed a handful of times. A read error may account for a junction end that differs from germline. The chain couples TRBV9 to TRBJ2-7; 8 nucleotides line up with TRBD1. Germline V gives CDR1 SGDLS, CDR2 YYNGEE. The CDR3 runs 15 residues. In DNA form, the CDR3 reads TGTGCCAGCAGTGTAGGGCAGGGGGCCTCCTACGAGCAGTACTTC. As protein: CASSVGQGASYEQYF.

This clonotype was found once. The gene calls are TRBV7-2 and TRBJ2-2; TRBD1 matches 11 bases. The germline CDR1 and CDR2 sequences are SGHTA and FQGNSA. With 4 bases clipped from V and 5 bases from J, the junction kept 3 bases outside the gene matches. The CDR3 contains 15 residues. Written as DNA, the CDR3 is TGTGCCAGCAGCTCCGGACAGGGGGCTACCGGGGAGCTGTTTTTT. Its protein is CASSSGQGATGELFF.

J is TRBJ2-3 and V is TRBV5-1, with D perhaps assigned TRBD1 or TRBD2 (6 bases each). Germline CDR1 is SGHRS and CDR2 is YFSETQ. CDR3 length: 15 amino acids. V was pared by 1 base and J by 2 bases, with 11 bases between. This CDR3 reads CASSLWGAATDTQYF. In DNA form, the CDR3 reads TGCGCCAGCAGCTTGTGGGGGGCAGCCACAGATACGCAGTATTTT.

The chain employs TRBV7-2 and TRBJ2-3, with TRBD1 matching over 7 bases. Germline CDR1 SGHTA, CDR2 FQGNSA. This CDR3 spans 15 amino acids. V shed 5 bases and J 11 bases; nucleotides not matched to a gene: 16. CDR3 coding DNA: TGTGCCAGCAGCGAGCAACAGGGGCGGCTGTGGGGGCAGTATTTT. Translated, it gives CASSEQQGRLWGQYF.

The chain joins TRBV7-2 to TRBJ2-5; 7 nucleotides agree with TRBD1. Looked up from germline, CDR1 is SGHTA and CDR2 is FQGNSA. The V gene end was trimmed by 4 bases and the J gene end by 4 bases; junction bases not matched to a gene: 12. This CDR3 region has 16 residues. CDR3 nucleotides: TGTGCCAGCAGCTCACAACCCCAACAGGGGAGAGAGACCCAGTACTTC. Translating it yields CASSSQPQQGRETQYF.

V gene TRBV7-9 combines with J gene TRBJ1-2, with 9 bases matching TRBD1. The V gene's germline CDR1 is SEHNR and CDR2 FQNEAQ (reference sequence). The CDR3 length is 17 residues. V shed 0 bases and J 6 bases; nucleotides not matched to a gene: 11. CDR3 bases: TGTGCCAGCAGCTTAGCGCTAGGGACAGGGTCCAACGATGGCTACACCTTC. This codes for CASSLALGTGSNDGYTF.

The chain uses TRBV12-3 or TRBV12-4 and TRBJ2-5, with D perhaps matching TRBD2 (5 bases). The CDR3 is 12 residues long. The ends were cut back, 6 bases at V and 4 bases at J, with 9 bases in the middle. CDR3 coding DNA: TGTGCCAGCAGCTTTGCGGGAGAGACCCAGTACTTC. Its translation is CASSFAGETQYF.

CDR3 sequence reads: CASSFDRVSSYEQYF. In nucleotides, the CDR3 is TGTGCCAGCAGCTTTGACAGGGTTAGCTCCTACGAGCAGTACTTC. The chain combines TRBV7-2 with TRBJ2-7; the match to TRBD1 covers 7 bases. CDR3 size: 15 residues. Germline-derived CDR1 and CDR2 are SGHTA and FQGNSA. V dropped 3 bases and J dropped 0; count of bases not matched to a gene: 5.

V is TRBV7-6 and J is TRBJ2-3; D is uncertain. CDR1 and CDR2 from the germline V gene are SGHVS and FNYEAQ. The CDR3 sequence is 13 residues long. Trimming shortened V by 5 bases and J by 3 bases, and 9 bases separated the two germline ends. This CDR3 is CASSKTDTDTQYF. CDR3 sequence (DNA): TGTGCCAGCAGCAAGACGGATACAGATACGCAGTATTTT.

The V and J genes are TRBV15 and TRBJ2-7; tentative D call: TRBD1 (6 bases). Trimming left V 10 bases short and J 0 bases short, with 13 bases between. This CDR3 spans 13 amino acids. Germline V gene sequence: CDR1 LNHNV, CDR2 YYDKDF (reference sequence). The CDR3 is CASARDTSYEQYF. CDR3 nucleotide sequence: TGTGCCAGCGCTCGGGACACCTCCTACGAGCAGTACTTC.

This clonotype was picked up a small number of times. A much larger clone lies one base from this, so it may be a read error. This CDR3 is CAGSRIQGFNTEAFF. Here the CDR3 DNA reads TGTGCCGGCAGCCGAATACAGGGGTTTAACACTGAAGCTTTCTTT. The V and J genes are TRBV7-2 and TRBJ1-1; 7 nucleotides match TRBD1. Germline V gene data show CDR1 as SGHTA and CDR2 as FQGNSA. The CDR3 runs 15 residues. Drawing the rest from reference TRBV7-2 and TRBJ1-1, the complete variable domain is GAGVSQSPSNKVTEKGKDVELRCDPISGHTALYWYRQSLGQGLEFLIYFQGNSAPDKSGLPSDRFSAERTGGSVSTLTIQRTQQEDSAVYLCAGSRIQGFNTEAFFGQGTRLTVV.

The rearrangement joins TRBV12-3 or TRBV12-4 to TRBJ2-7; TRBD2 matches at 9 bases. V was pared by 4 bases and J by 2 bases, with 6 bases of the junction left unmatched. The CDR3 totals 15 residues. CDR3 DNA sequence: TGTGCCAGCAGTTCACTAGCGGGTGTTACCTACGAGCAGTACTTC. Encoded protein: CASSSLAGVTYEQYF.

CDR3: CATSGGEETQYF. DNA for the CDR3: TGTGCCACCAGTGGCGGGGAGGAGACCCAGTACTTC. The genes are TRBV24-1 and TRBJ2-5; TRBD2 is a possible D gene (6 bases). CDR1 KGHDR and CDR2 SFDVKD come from the germline V gene. The germline V and J ends were trimmed by 5 bases and 5 bases, with 8 bases remaining between them. This CDR3 comprises 12 residues.

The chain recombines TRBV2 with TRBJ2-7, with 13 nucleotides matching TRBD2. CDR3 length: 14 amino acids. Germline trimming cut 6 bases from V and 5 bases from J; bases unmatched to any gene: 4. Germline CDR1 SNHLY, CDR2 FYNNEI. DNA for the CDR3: TGTGCCAGCAGCAGGACTAGCGGGGGCAACGAGCAGTACTTC. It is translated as CASSRTSGGNEQYF.